This TCR beta chain came from a study of beta chain features in type 1 diabetes. The study's findings and limits: People with Type 1 diabetes carried modestly yet significantly shorter TCRB CDR3s in all four CD4+ subsets. PCR might show a preference for shorter templates, equally across patients and controls.

The J segment lost 1 base and the V segment lost 5 bases, leaving 12 bases of the junction unmatched. The CDR3 extends over 17 amino acids. The germline V gene has CDR1 SGHNT and CDR2 YYREEE (reference sequence). Each of the CD4+ naive, central memory, regulatory and stem cell-like memory populations was sorted via CD45RO/CCR7/CD25/CD127/CD95/CD27. Reverse transcription of all isolated RNA meant that expressed TCRB transcripts were sequenced. Mean read depth for naive, central memory and regulatory T cell samples was some 3.8 million reads. The data were produced by immunoSEQ multiplex PCR, yet TCRdb's version contains in-frame clones alone and is incomplete. In the table there are roughly 100,000 clones, 25% to 30% of which are singletons. This clone was counted only a few times. Its antigen remains unknown.

The receptor comes from a woman younger than 35 with type 1 diabetes. Material for sequencing was central memory CD4+ T cells from blood. The chain employs TRBV5-4 and TRBJ2-7; 10 nucleotides match TRBD1. This CDR3 is CASSFGGWDRGSYEQYF. DNA for the CDR3: TGTGCCAGCAGTTTTGGGGGATGGGACAGGGGATCCTACGAGCAGTACTTC.